A single sample is the source of the 30 T cell receptor beta chains below, sequenced in a study of blood T cell repertoires in COVID-19. Profiled with immunoSEQ multiplex PCR; TCRdb holds only in-frame clones, not every one. The data hold about 190,000 clones, with 75% to 95% observed a single time. The sequenced sample was peripheral blood. All receptors come from a man over 45 with acute or convalescent COVID-19.

The rearrangement links TRBV21-1 to TRBJ2-7; the D call TRBD2 from the table was never checked on the DNA. TRBV21-1 is labeled a pseudogene. The CDR3 extends over 15 amino acids. This CDR3 is CATRGTSQNTYEQYV. The CDR3 DNA is TGTGCCACCAGGGGGACTAGTCAGAACACATACGAGCAGTACGTC.

The V and J genes are TRBV7-2 and TRBJ2-4; D may be TRBD1 (5 bases). V lost 2 bases, J lost 8 bases, and 25 bases lay in between. Per the germline V gene, CDR1 is SGHTA and CDR2 is FQGNSA. The CDR3 covers 18 residues. In nucleotides, the CDR3 is TGTGCCAGCAGCTTATTCCGACAAACCTTGACCTCCAGGGACATTCAGTACTTC. Protein sequence: CASSLFRQTLTSRDIQYF.

This clone was seen only a few times. The CDR3 bases are TGTGCCACGGGACAGGGGGGAGCGGACACCGGGGAGCTGTTTTTT. The encoded protein is CATGQGGADTGELFF. The J gene is TRBJ2-2, the V gene TRBV19, with 11 bases lining up with TRBD1. The germline V gene encodes CDR1 LNHDA and CDR2 SQIVND (reference sequence). The ends lost 10 bases at V and 3 bases at J; junction bases unmatched: 7. This CDR3 spans 15 amino acids.

The chain's CDR3 is CASSVEQGSGELFF. The CDR3 nucleotides are TGTGCCAGCAGCGTAGAACAGGGTAGCGGGGAGCTGTTTTTT. The V gene is TRBV9, the J gene TRBJ2-2, with D tentatively TRBD1 (6 bases). CDR3 length: 14 residues. V lost 0 bases and J 7 bases, leaving 10 bases between the germline ends. Germline CDR1 and CDR2: SGDLS and YYNGEE.

The chain employs TRBV10-3 and TRBJ2-1, with D possibly matching TRBD1 (5 bases). Per germline, CDR1 ENHRY and CDR2 SYGVKD. This CDR3 is built from 13 residues. Trimming removed 3 bases from V and 10 bases from J, with 13 bases in between. This chain's CDR3 is CAISDLKGAEQFF. The CDR3, as DNA: TGTGCCATCAGTGACTTGAAAGGGGCCGAGCAGTTCTTC.

The chain couples TRBV4-1 to TRBJ1-1, with 10 bases fitting TRBD1. Looked up from germline, CDR1 is MGHRA and CDR2 is YSYEKL. The V segment lost 4 bases and the J segment 0 bases; nucleotides outside the gene matches: 5. The CDR3 has 16 residues. CDR3: CASSPRGQGLNTEAFF. In nucleotides, the CDR3 is TGCGCCAGCAGCCCACGGGGACAGGGGCTGAACACTGAAGCTTTCTTT.

This chain uses TRBV5-6 with TRBJ2-3; D gene uncertain. The CDR3 runs to 14 residues. V lost 0 bases, J lost 2 bases, and 7 bases lay in between. The V gene's germline CDR1 is SGHDT and CDR2 YYEEEE. CDR3 coding DNA: TGTGCCAGCAGCTTGGGGTTCTACACAGATACGCAGTATTTT. It is translated as CASSLGFYTDTQYF.

Only one count was recorded for this clone. This chain connects TRBV2 to TRBJ2-3; tentative D call: TRBD1 (5 bases). CDR1 and CDR2 from the germline V gene are SNHLY and FYNNEI. This CDR3 contains 15 residues. Deletions cut 5 bases from V and 0 bases from J, with 12 bases between. CDR3 DNA: TGTGCCAGCAGTCCCCGCAGGGCTAGCACAGATACGCAGTATTTT. This sequence encodes CASSPRRASTDTQYF.

CDR3 protein: CASKGEQNTEAFF. DNA for the CDR3: TGTGCCAGCAAGGGGGAACAGAACACTGAAGCTTTCTTT. This chain connects TRBV2 to TRBJ1-1; possible D gene TRBD1, 6 bases. CDR3 size: 13 residues. The germline CDR1 and CDR2 sequences are SNHLY and FYNNEI. V gave up 7 bases and J gave up 1 base, with 10 bases separating them.

This clone appeared a single time. The gene calls are TRBV7-9 and TRBJ2-5; TRBD2 might be the D (6 bases). Germline V lookup: CDR1 SEHNR, CDR2 FQNEAQ (reference sequence). V was trimmed by 1 base and J by 5 bases, leaving 20 bases between them. The CDR3 totals 17 residues. CDR3 sequence reads: CASSLGAGGSLEETQYF. The CDR3 coding sequence is TGTGCCAGCAGCTTAGGGGCTGGGGGGAGCTTGGAGGAGACCCAGTACTTC.

The chain uses TRBV28 and TRBJ1-5; D uncertain. The V gene's germline CDR1 is MDHEN and CDR2 SYDVKM. CDR3 size: 14 residues. The ends were cut back, 3 bases at V and 5 bases at J, with 11 bases in the middle. CDR3 sequence reads: CASSLGSADQPQHF. The DNA for the CDR3 is TGTGCCAGCAGTTTGGGGTCAGCGGATCAGCCCCAGCATTTT.

The CDR3 DNA follows: TGTGCCAGCAGCCCCCCCTGGACAGGGGGCCCATCCTACGAGCAGTACTTC. It translates to CASSPPWTGGPSYEQYF. The rearrangement uses TRBV14 and TRBJ2-7; 11 bases are shared with TRBD1. Trimming took 4 bases from V and 1 from J; bases not matched to a gene: 9. The CDR3 totals 17 residues. Germline loops: CDR1 SGHDN, CDR2 FVKESK.

The chain couples TRBV9 to TRBJ2-1; TRBD2 aligns across 7 bases. CDR1 and CDR2 (germline): SGDLS, YYNGEE. The V and J ends lost 3 bases and 7 bases, in that order; junction bases with no gene match: 4. This CDR3 comprises 13 residues. The CDR3 loop reads CASSGGSNNEQFF. CDR3 DNA sequence: TGTGCCAGCAGCGGCGGGAGTAATAATGAGCAGTTCTTC.

Concerning this clone itself: The same CDR3 arises from other DNA sequences in this sample as well. This rearrangement joins TRBV19 to TRBJ1-1, with TRBD1 identical over 8 bases. From germline, CDR1 is LNHDA and CDR2 SQIVND (reference sequence). Trimming took 8 bases from V and 4 from J; bases not matched to a gene: 9. CDR3 size: 14 residues. The CDR3 coding sequence is TGTGCCAGTTCCAGTGGACAGGGTAGCACTGAAGCTTTCTTT. Protein product: CASSSGQGSTEAFF.

The sample holds one count of this clone. V and J are TRBV5-1 and TRBJ2-3, with TRBD2 matching 8 bases. CDR1 and CDR2 (germline): SGHRS, YFSETQ. J was trimmed by 1 base and V by 7 bases; bases with no gene match: 5. CDR3 length equals 14 residues. CDR3 residues: CASSRGDGTDTQYF. As DNA, the CDR3 is TGCGCCAGCTCGCGGGGGGACGGCACAGATACGCAGTATTTT.

The chain employs TRBV19 and TRBJ2-1; weak D call: TRBD2 (5 bases). The CDR3 is made up of 15 amino acids. Germline CDR1 is LNHDA and CDR2 is SQIVND (reference sequence). Trimming removed 2 bases from V and 4 bases from J, with 12 bases in between. The CDR3 loop is CASSIMSGVYNEQFF. CDR3 in DNA: TGTGCCAGTAGTATAATGAGCGGAGTTTACAATGAGCAGTTCTTC.

V is TRBV23-1 and J is TRBJ2-5; 11 bases match TRBD2. TRBV23-1 is identified as an open reading frame with a role that is uncertain. This CDR3 region has 19 residues. V lost 6 bases and J lost 0; bases outside the gene matches: 15. CDR3 sequence (DNA): TGCGCCAGCAGCAGCCGTAGCGGGGGGGTCCACCCCTACCAAGAGACCCAGTACTTC. Translation gives CASSSRSGGVHPYQETQYF.

The rearrangement uses TRBV6-2 or TRBV6-3 and TRBJ1-2; the D is unclear. The CDR3 loop spans 12 amino acids. With 4 bases removed from V and 3 bases from J, the gap between germline ends came to 6 bases. CDR1 and CDR2 (germline): MNHEY, SVGEGT. CDR3 DNA sequence: TGTGCCAGCAGTTCCCTGTACTATGGCTACACCTTC. This encodes CASSSLYYGYTF.

The J gene is TRBJ2-7, the V gene TRBV7-9; 7 nucleotides align to TRBD1. The CDR3 has 13 residues. Germline CDR1 and CDR2: SEHNR and FQNEAQ (reference sequence). Trimming took 5 bases from V and 7 from J; bases not matched to a gene: 8. CDR3 in DNA: TGTGCCAGCAGCGCCGACAGGGCCCAAGAGCAGTACTTC. It translates to CASSADRAQEQYF.

The chain carries TRBV7-2 and TRBJ2-3; a weak D match, TRBD2 (5 bases). This CDR3 has 13 amino acids. The germline V gene has CDR1 SGHTA and CDR2 FQGNSA. V shed 6 bases and J shed 4 bases, with 11 bases lying between them. CDR3 sequence: CASSYTSPDTQYF. The CDR3 DNA reads TGTGCCAGCAGTTATACTAGTCCAGATACGCAGTATTTT.

This clone was detected a few times. The chain combines TRBV10-1 with TRBJ2-1, with 9 nucleotides matching TRBD2. The CDR3 is 16 residues long. Germline trimming cut 4 bases from V and 4 bases from J; bases unmatched to any gene: 8. Germline V lookup: CDR1 WNHNN, CDR2 SYGVQD (reference sequence). The CDR3 sequence: CASSGDSGGPYNEQFF. The CDR3 bases are TGCGCCAGCAGTGGAGATAGCGGGGGACCATACAATGAGCAGTTCTTC.

V gene TRBV7-3 combines with J gene TRBJ2-2, with 7 bases matching TRBD1. Germline CDR1 and CDR2: SGHTA and FQGTGA. The length of the CDR3 is 14 residues. Losses at the gene ends were 5 bases for V and 8 bases for J; bases not matched to a gene: 8. CDR3 sequence reads: CASSQDRVFGELFF. The CDR3 nucleotides are TGTGCCAGCAGCCAAGACAGGGTTTTTGGGGAGCTGTTTTTT.

This clone has only a few counts. This chain uses TRBV30 with TRBJ2-7, with 11 bases fitting TRBD2. The CDR3 runs to 15 residues. The J segment lost 4 bases and the V segment lost 1 base, leaving 6 bases of the junction unmatched. Germline V lookup: CDR1 GTSNPN, CDR2 SVGIG (reference sequence). The CDR3, as DNA: TGTGCCTGGAGTGGACTAGCGGGGACCTCTTACGAGCAGTACTTC. Translating gives CAWSGLAGTSYEQYF.

DNA of the CDR3: TGCGCCAGCAGCACCCTCGGACAGACAACTGACGGCTACACCTTC. Encoded protein: CASSTLGQTTDGYTF. This chain uses TRBV5-1 with TRBJ1-2, with a weak D call TRBD1 (6 bases). Per germline, CDR1 SGHRS and CDR2 YFSETQ. This CDR3 contains 15 residues. V was pared by 4 bases and J by 8 bases, with 21 bases between.

Only one count was recorded for this clone. The rearrangement uses TRBV19 and TRBJ1-4; D gene uncertain. Germline V gene sequence: CDR1 LNHDA, CDR2 SQIVND (reference sequence). The CDR3 sequence is 14 residues long. The ends were cut back, 4 bases at V and 0 bases at J, with 6 bases in the middle. The CDR3 DNA reads as TGTGCCAGTAGTAGGAGAACAACTAATGAAAAACTGTTTTTT. It translates to CASSRRTTNEKLFF.

The V gene is TRBV28, the J gene TRBJ2-7; 10 bases align to TRBD2. This CDR3 has 14 amino acids. V was clipped by 5 bases and J by 6 bases; unmatched bases: 7. The germline gives CDR1 MDHEN, CDR2 SYDVKM. The CDR3: CASSQLAGFGEQYF. Written as DNA, the CDR3 is TGTGCCAGCAGTCAACTAGCGGGATTCGGCGAGCAGTACTTC.

CDR3 in amino acids: CASSKDNDNEQFF. CDR3 DNA: TGCGCCAGCAGCAAGGACAACGACAATGAGCAGTTCTTC. This chain connects TRBV5-1 to TRBJ2-1; perhaps TRBD1 as D (5 bases). Germline CDR1 and CDR2: SGHRS and YFSETQ. CDR3 length equals 13 residues. The germline V and J ends were trimmed by 4 bases and 5 bases, with 10 bases remaining between them.

The chain uses TRBV19 and TRBJ1-5, with a possible D match to TRBD1 (6 bases). This CDR3 contains 15 residues. V gave up 1 base and J gave up 5 bases, with 12 bases separating them. The germline V gene encodes CDR1 LNHDA and CDR2 SQIVND (reference sequence). DNA for the CDR3: TGTGCCAGTAGTATAGCCCGCAGGGGCGATCAGCCCCAGCATTTT. Its translation: CASSIARRGDQPQHF.

This chain links TRBV19 with TRBJ2-2; 11 bases map to TRBD1. Germline V lookup: CDR1 LNHDA, CDR2 SQIVND (reference sequence). The junction had 9 bases not matched to a gene; V was cut back by 6 bases and J by 6 bases. There are 16 residues in the CDR3. The CDR3 sequence: CASSIQGQGVSGELFF. The CDR3 DNA is TGTGCCAGTAGCATCCAGGGACAGGGGGTTTCCGGGGAGCTGTTTTTT.

Only one count was recorded for this clone. This sequence joins TRBV11-2 and TRBJ2-3, with D maybe TRBD2 (6 bases). V dropped 5 bases and J dropped 0 bases, with 12 bases sitting between them. The CDR3 loop spans 15 amino acids. Germline V lookup: CDR1 SGHAT, CDR2 FQNNGV. DNA of the CDR3: TGTGCCAGCAGCCCGTTAGCGGTTAGCACAGATACGCAGTATTTT. Protein: CASSPLAVSTDTQYF.